This record covers a single T cell receptor (beta chain). The antigen is undetermined. 60 Vbeta and 13 Jbeta primers were used in PCR. Generated by immunoSEQ multiplex PCR, the TCRdb table keeps only in-frame clones and is missing some. The repertoire has about 130,000 clones, roughly 79% of them found once; the top ten carry less than 2%. The sample originates from a study of cytomegalovirus exposure and HLA in healthy donors. General study results and limits: Earlier findings revealed that most TCR beta V segments proved productive either about 87% or about 30% of the time. Later, an analysis showed that TCR beta chains associated with HLA were more clonally expanded than others that were equally common. Later analysis identified about 18,000 TCR beta sequences associated with HLA alleles, using a false discovery rate threshold of 0.05. Researchers reported from a later analysis that most CMV-associated TCR beta chains appeared HLA-restricted.

CDR1 is LNHDA, CDR2 SQIVND, per germline (reference sequence). The trim removed 6 bases at V and 3 bases at J, leaving 3 bases unmatched. The CDR3 consists of 15 residues. This rearrangement joins TRBV19 to TRBJ2-2, with 11 bases that match TRBD2. The sample taken for sequencing was PBMCs. This receptor was taken from a woman aged 45-65 years in good health and CMV-seronegative. The CDR3 reads CASRFSGRDTGELFF. DNA for the CDR3: TGTGCCAGTAGGTTTAGCGGGAGGGACACCGGGGAGCTGTTTTTT.